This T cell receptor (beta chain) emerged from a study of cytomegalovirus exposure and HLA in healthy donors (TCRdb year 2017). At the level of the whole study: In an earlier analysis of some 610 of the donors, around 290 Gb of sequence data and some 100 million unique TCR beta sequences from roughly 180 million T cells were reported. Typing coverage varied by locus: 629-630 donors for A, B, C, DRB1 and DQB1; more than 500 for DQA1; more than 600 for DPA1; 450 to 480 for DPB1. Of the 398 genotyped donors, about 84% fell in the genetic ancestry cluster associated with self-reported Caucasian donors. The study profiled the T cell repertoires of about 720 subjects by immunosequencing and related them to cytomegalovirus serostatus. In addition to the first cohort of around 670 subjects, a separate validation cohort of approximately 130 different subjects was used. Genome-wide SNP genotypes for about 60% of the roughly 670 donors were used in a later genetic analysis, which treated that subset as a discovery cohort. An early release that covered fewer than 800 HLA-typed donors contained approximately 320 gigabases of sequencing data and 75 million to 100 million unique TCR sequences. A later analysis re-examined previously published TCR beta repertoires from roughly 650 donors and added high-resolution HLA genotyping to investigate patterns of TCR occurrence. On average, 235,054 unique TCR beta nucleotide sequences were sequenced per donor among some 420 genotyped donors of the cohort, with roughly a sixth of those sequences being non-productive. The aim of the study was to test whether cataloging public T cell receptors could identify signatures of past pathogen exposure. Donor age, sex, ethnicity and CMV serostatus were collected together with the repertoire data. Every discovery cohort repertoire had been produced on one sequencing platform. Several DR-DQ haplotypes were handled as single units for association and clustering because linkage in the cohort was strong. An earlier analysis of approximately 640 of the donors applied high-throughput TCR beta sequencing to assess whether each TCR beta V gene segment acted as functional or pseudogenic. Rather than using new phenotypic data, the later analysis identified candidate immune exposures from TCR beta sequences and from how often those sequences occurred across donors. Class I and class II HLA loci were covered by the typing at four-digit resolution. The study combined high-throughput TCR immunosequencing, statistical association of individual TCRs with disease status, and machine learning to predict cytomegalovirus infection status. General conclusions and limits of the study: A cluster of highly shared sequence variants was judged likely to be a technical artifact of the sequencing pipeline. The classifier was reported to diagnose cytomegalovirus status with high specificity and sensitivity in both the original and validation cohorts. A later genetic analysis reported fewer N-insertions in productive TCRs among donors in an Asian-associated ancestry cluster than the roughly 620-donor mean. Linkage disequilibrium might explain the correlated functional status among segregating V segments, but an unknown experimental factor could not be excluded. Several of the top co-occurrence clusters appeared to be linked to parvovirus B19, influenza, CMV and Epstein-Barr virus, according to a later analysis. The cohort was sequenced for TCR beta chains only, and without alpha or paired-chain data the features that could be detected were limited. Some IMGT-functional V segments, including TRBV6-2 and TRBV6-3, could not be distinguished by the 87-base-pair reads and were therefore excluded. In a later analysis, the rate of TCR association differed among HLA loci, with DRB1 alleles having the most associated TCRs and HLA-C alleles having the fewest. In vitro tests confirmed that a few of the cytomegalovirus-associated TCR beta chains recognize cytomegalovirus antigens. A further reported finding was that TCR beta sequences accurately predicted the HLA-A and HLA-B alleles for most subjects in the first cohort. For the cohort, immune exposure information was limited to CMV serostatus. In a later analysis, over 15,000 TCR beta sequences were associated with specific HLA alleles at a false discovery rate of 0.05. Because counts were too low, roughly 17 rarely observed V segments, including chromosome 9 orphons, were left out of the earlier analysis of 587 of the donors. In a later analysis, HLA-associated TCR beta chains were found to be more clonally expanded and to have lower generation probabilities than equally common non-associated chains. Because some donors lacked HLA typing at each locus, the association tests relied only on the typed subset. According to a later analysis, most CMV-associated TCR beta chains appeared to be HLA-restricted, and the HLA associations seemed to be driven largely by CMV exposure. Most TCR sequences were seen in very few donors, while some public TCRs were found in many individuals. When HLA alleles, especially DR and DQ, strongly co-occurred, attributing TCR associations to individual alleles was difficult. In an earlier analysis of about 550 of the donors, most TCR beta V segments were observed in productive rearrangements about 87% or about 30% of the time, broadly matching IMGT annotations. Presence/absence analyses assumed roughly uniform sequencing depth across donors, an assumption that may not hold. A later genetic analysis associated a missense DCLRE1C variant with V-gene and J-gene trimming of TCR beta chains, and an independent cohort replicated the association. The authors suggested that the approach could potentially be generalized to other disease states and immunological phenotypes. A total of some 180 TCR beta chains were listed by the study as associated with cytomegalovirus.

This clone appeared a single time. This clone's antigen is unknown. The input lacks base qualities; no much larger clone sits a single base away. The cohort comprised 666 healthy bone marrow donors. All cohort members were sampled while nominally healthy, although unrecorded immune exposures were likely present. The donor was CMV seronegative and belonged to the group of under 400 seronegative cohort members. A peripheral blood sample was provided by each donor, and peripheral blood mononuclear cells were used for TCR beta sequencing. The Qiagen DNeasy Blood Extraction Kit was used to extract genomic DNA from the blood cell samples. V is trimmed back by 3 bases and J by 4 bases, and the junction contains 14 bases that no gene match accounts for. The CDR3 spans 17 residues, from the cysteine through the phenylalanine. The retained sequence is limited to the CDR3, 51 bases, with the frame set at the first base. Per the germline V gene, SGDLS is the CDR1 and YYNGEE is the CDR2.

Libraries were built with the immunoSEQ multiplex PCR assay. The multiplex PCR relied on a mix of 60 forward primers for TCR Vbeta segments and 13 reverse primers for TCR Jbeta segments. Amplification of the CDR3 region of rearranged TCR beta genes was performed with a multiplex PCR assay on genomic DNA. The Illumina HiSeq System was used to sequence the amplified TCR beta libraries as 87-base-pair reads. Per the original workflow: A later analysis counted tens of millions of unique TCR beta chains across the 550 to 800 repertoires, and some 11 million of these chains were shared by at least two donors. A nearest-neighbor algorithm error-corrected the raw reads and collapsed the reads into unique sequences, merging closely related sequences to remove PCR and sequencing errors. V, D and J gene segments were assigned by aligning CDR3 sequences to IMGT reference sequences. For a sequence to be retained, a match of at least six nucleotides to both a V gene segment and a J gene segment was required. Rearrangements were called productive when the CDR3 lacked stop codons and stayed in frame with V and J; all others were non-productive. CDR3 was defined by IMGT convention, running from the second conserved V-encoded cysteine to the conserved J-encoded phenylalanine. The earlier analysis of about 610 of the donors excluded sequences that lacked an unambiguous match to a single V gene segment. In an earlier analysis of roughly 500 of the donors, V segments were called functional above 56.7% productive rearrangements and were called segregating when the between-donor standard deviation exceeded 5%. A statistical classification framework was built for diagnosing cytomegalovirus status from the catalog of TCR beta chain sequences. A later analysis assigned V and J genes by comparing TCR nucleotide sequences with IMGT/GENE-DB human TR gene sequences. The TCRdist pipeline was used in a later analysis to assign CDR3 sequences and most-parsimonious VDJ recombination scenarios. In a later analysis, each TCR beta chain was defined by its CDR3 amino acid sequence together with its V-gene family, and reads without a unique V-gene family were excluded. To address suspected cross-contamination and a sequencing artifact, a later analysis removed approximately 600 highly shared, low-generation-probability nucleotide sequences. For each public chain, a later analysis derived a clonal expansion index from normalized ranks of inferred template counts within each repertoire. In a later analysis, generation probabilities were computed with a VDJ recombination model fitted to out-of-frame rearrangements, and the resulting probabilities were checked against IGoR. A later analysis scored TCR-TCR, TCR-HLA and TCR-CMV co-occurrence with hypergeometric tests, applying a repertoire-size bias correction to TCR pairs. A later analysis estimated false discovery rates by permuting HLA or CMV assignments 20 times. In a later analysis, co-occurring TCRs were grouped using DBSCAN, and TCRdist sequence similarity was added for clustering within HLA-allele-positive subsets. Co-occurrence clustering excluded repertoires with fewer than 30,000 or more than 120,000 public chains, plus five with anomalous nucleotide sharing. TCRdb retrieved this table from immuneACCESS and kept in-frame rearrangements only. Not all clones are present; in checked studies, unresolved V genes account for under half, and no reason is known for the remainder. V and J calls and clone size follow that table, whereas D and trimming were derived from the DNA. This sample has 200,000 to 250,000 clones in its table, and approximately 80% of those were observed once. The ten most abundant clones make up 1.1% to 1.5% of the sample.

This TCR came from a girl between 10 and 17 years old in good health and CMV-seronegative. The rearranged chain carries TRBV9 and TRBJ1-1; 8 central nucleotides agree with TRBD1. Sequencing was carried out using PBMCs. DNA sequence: TGTGCCAGCAGCGACCGCGACCTTTACAGGGGGGGCACTGAAGCTTTCTTT. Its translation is CASSDRDLYRGGTEAFF.